Presented here are 3 T cell receptor beta chains from one specimen sequenced in a study of T cell responses to AZD1222 COVID-19 vaccine. Measured with immunoSEQ multiplex PCR; TCRdb has only the in-frame clones, and not every one. The sample contains some 120,000 clones, 88% of which appear only once. The sequencing used peripheral blood, collected on day 0 of AZD1222 vaccination. Every receptor here comes from an adult in good health.

This clone was seen only once. This rearrangement joins TRBV5-1 to TRBJ1-3; D uncertain. V dropped 0 bases and J dropped 0 bases, with 10 bases sitting between them. This CDR3 is 16 amino acids long. Germline V gene data show CDR1 as SGHRS and CDR2 as YFSETQ. The CDR3 loop is CASSLAVAGSGNTIYF. In nucleotides, the CDR3 is TGCGCCAGCAGCTTGGCCGTTGCAGGCTCTGGAAACACCATATATTTT.

The chain has TRBV10-3 and TRBJ2-6, with a tentative D call TRBD1 (6 bases). With 7 bases removed from V and 1 base from J, the gap between germline ends came to 14 bases. Germline V lookup: CDR1 ENHRY, CDR2 SYGVKD. This CDR3 is 16 amino acids long. DNA for the CDR3: TGTGCCATCACCAAGGGACAAGCATCTGGGGCCAACGTCCTGACTTTC. Residues: CAITKGQASGANVLTF.

The chain recombines TRBV21-1 with TRBJ1-2; TRBD1, as called in the table, went unchecked against the DNA. TRBV21-1 is recorded as a pseudogene. This CDR3 spans 13 amino acids. The CDR3 loop reads CASQQGVPDGYTF. CDR3 in DNA: TGTGCCAGCCAGCAGGGGGTACCTGATGGCTACACCTTC.